This T cell receptor beta chain was identified in a study of blood T cell repertoires in COVID-19. About the research overall: The origin of the acute and convalescent COVID-19 samples was the United States, Italy and Spain. Sources were T cells, B-cell-depleted T cells, or PBMCs; the material itself was cDNA or gDNA.

V dropped 4 bases and J dropped 5; count of bases not matched to a gene: 12. Germline CDR1 and CDR2: SGHKS and YYEKEE (reference sequence). The CDR3 covers 15 residues. This clone appeared a few times. The data were produced by immunoSEQ multiplex PCR, yet TCRdb's version contains in-frame clones alone and is incomplete. The sample carries tens of thousands of clones, about three quarters recorded once. A Seattle source enrolled patients during active infection and followed them longitudinally. The specimen was peripheral blood. The clonotype comes from a man aged 25-45 years with COVID-19, enrolled during active disease. The chain employs TRBV5-5 and TRBJ2-7; 7 bases fit TRBD1. The CDR3 DNA is TGTGCCAGCAGCCGGCTTGAGGGGGCCATCCACGAGCAGTACTTC. The encoded protein is CASSRLEGAIHEQYF.